The clone carrying this TCR beta chain was observed a handful of times. Each CDR3 protein gets one entry after TCRdb re-called the RACE reads with MiXCR. The sample lists about 100,000 distinct CDR3 sequences; over 9.5% were seen once. These data are taken from a study of human T cells and chemical hapten exposure. Time point described: patch test 2, 6 weeks after DPC sensitization. The treatment is: therapeutic diphenylcyclopropenone sensitization with weekly scalp DPC. This CDR3 comprises 16 residues. V lost 0 bases and J 0 bases, leaving 14 bases between the germline ends. The germline V gene has CDR1 GTSNPN and CDR2 SVGIG (reference sequence).

The sequenced sample was whole blood, obtained in connection with sensitization to the hapten diphenylcyclopropenone (DPC). This clonotype was sampled from a woman aged 40-49 years with alopecia areata. Some clones in this sample may be carry-over from other donors' samples. The V gene is TRBV30, the J gene TRBJ1-2, with D possibly TRBD1 on 6 matching bases. In DNA, the CDR3 is TGTGCCTGGAGTGTACGTCGGGGGCCTACTAACTATGGCTACACCTTC. The encoded protein is CAWSVRRGPTNYGYTF.